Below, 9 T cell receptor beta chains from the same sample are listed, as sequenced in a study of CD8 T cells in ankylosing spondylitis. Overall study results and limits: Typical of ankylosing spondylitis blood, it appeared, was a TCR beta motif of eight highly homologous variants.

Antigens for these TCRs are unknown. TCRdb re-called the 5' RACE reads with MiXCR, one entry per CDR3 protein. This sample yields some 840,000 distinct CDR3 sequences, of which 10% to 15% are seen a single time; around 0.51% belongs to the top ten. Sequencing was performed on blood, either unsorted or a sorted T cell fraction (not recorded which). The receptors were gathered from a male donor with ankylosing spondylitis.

CDR3 DNA sequence: TGTGCCAGCAGTAACTACGGGTGGCACGAGCAGTACTTC. Amino acids: CASSNYGWHEQYF. The V and J genes are TRBV27 and TRBJ2-7; D unclear. CDR1 and CDR2 from the germline V gene are MNHEY and SMNVEV (reference sequence). V was cut by 5 bases and J by 5 bases, with 13 bases left in between. The CDR3 consists of 13 residues.

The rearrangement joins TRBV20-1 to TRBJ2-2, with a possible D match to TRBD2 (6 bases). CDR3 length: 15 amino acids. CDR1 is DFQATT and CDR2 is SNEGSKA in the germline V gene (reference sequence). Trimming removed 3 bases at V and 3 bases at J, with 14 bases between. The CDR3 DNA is TGCAGTGCTAGTGCGGCGGGATTGGACACCGGGGAGCTGTTTTTT. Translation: CSASAAGLDTGELFF.

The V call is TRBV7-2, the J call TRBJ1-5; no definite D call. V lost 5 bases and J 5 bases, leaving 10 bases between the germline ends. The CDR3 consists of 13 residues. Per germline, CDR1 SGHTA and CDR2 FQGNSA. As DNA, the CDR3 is TGTGCCAGCAGCCAAATGAATGATCAGCCCCAGCATTTT. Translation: CASSQMNDQPQHF.

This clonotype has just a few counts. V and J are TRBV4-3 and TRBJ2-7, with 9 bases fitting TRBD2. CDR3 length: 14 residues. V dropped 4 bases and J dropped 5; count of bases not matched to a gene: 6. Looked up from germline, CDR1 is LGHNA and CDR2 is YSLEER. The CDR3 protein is CASSPIAGVDEQYF. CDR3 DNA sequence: TGCGCCAGCAGCCCTATAGCGGGAGTGGACGAGCAGTACTTC.

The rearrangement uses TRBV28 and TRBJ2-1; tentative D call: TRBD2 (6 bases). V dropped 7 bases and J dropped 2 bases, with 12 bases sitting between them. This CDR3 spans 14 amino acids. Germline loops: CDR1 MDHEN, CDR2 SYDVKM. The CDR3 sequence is CASKTPSAYNEQFF. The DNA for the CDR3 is TGTGCCAGCAAAACCCCTAGCGCCTACAATGAGCAGTTCTTC.

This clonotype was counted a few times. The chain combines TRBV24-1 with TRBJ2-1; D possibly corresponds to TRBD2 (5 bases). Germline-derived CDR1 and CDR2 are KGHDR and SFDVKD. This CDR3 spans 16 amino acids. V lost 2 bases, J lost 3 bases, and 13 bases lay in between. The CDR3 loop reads CATSDSLANRYNEQFF. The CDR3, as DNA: TGTGCCACCAGTGATTCCTTAGCGAATCGCTACAATGAGCAGTTCTTC.

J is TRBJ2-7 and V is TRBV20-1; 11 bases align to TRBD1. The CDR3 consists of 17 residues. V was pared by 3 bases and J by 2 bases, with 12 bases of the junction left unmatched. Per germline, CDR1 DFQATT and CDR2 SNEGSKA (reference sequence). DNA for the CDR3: TGCAGTGCTAGGAGGTGGACAGGGGGCCTCCCCCCCTACGAGCAGTACTTC. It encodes CSARRWTGGLPPYEQYF.

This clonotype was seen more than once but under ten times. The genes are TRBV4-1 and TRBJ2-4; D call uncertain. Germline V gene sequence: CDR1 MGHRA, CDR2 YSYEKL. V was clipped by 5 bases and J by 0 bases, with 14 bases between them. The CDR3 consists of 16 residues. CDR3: CASSDTLIGAKNIQYF. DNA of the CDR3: TGCGCCAGCAGCGACACCCTGATTGGAGCCAAAAACATTCAGTACTTC.

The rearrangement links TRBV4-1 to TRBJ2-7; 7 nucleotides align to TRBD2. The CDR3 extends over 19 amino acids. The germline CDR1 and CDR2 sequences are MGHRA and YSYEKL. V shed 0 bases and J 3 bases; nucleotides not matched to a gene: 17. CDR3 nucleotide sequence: TGCGCCAGCAGCCAAGATATGGGGGAGGGCCTCAGAGTCTACTACGAGCAGTACTTC. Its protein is CASSQDMGEGLRVYYEQYF.